This entry lists 15 T cell receptor beta chains sequenced from one sample in a study of graft-versus-host responses after intestinal transplantation. No cognate antigen is known for these TCRs. Using immunoSEQ multiplex PCR, the repertoire was profiled, and TCRdb retains in-frame clones only, with some absent. The table has over 120,000 clones, around 90% seen once; the top ten hold 0.19%. Sequences were derived from unstimulated CD4+ T cells sorted from spleen or lymph node cells, sampled before intestinal transplant. The receptors derive from a human donor who received an intestinal transplant.

This chain links TRBV5-1 with TRBJ2-1; 7 bases are shared with TRBD2. CDR3 length equals 16 residues. The V gene's germline CDR1 is SGHRS and CDR2 YFSETQ. V shed 0 bases, J shed 8 bases, and the junction held 11 bases outside the gene matches. The CDR3 loop reads CASSLGRGSRRDEQFF. The CDR3 nucleotides read TGCGCCAGCAGCTTGGGACGCGGGAGCCGACGCGATGAGCAGTTCTTC.

The genes are TRBV6-1 and TRBJ2-7, with D possibly matching TRBD1 (5 bases). Germline assignment: CDR1 MNHNS and CDR2 SASEGT. There are 15 residues in the CDR3. V gave up 6 bases and J gave up 6 bases, with 21 bases separating them. The CDR3 region is CASRGYALQAPEQYF. As DNA, the CDR3 is TGTGCCAGCAGAGGATATGCTCTACAGGCTCCCGAGCAGTACTTC.

This sequence joins TRBV6-5 and TRBJ2-1, with 8 bases matching TRBD2. Germline assignment: CDR1 MNHEY and CDR2 SVGAGI. The ends lost 2 bases at V and 3 bases at J; junction bases unmatched: 3. The CDR3 sequence is 15 residues long. The CDR3 sequence: CASSYRLAGYNEQFF. As DNA, the CDR3 is TGTGCCAGCAGTTACCGGCTAGCGGGCTACAATGAGCAGTTCTTC.

This chain uses TRBV30 with TRBJ2-7; 14 bases fit TRBD2. From germline, CDR1 is GTSNPN and CDR2 SVGIG (reference sequence). V gave up 6 bases and J gave up 4 bases; unmatched junction bases: 11. This CDR3 spans 16 amino acids. CDR3 sequence reads: CACLIGTSGRLYEQYF. CDR3 coding DNA: TGTGCCTGCCTCATCGGGACTAGCGGGAGACTGTACGAGCAGTACTTC.

The chain combines TRBV5-1 with TRBJ2-3; no clear D. The CDR3 consists of 14 residues. V was pared by 5 bases and J by 0 bases, with 10 bases between. Per germline, CDR1 SGHRS and CDR2 YFSETQ. The CDR3 DNA is TGCGCCAGCAGGGGTGGCGGTAGCACAGATACGCAGTATTTT. It translates to CASRGGGSTDTQYF.

The rearrangement uses TRBV9 and TRBJ1-3, with D uncertain. V dropped 0 bases and J dropped 2 bases, with 9 bases sitting between them. This CDR3 is 15 amino acids long. CDR1 is SGDLS and CDR2 is YYNGEE in the germline V gene. CDR3 loop: CASSVAAVAGNTIYF. The CDR3 bases are TGTGCCAGCAGCGTAGCTGCAGTTGCTGGAAACACCATATATTTT.

The chain carries TRBV19 and TRBJ2-3; 10 nucleotides line up with TRBD2. Germline V gene data show CDR1 as LNHDA and CDR2 as SQIVND (reference sequence). The CDR3 extends over 17 amino acids. V was clipped by 0 bases and J by 2 bases; unmatched bases: 5. CDR3 residues: CASSIDGLAANTDTQYF. The CDR3 DNA is TGTGCCAGTAGTATAGATGGACTAGCGGCAAACACAGATACGCAGTATTTT.

V gene TRBV5-1 combines with J gene TRBJ2-7, with TRBD2 matching over 10 bases. Germline trimming cut 2 bases from V and 2 bases from J; bases unmatched to any gene: 13. The CDR3 contains 18 residues. In germline, CDR1 is SGHRS, CDR2 YFSETQ. The CDR3 region is CASSFGGSGRAIPYEQYF. In DNA, the CDR3 is TGCGCCAGCAGCTTTGGAGGGAGCGGGAGGGCCATCCCCTACGAGCAGTACTTC. Filled out from reference TRBV5-1 and TRBJ2-7, the complete variable domain reads KAGVTQTPRYLIKTRGQQVTLSCSPISGHRSVSWYQQTPGQGLQFLFEYFSETQRNKGNFPGRFSGRQFSNSRSEMNVSTLELGDSALYLCASSFGGSGRAIPYEQYFGPGTRLTVT.

The V call is TRBV18, the J call TRBJ2-7; 7 bases line up with TRBD1. Germline loops: CDR1 KGHSH, CDR2 LQKENI. The CDR3 contains 15 residues. The ends lost 1 base at V and 3 bases at J; junction bases unmatched: 6. The CDR3 DNA reads as TGTGCCAGCTCACCACGGTTTACAGGGGTCTACGAGCAGTACTTC. Amino acid sequence: CASSPRFTGVYEQYF.

The rearrangement uses TRBV5-1 and TRBJ2-7; possible D gene TRBD1, 7 bases. CDR3 size: 15 residues. Germline-derived CDR1 and CDR2 are SGHRS and YFSETQ. V was shortened by 2 bases and J by 3 bases, with 15 bases between the two germline ends. CDR3 region: CASSLTPGGGYEQYF. The DNA for the CDR3 is TGCGCCAGCAGCTTAACCCCAGGGGGAGGCTACGAGCAGTACTTC.

V is TRBV6-5 and J is TRBJ2-1, with D possibly matching TRBD2 (6 bases). The CDR3 is 14 residues long. CDR1 is MNHEY and CDR2 is SVGAGI in the germline V gene. V was clipped by 2 bases and J by 1 base, with 6 bases between them. The CDR3 loop is CASSYRGSYNEQFF. CDR3 nucleotide sequence: TGTGCCAGCAGTTACCGGGGGTCCTACAATGAGCAGTTCTTC.

CDR3 protein: CAWGQNTEAFF. Here the CDR3 DNA reads TGTGCCTGGGGACAGAACACTGAAGCTTTCTTT. This chain uses TRBV30 with TRBJ1-1; possible D gene TRBD1, 5 bases. CDR1 GTSNPN and CDR2 SVGIG come from the germline V gene (reference sequence). V lost 5 bases, J lost 1 base, and 5 bases lay in between. The CDR3 has 11 amino acids.

V and J are TRBV28 and TRBJ2-1; 13 bases are a match to TRBD2. Germline V gene data show CDR1 as MDHEN and CDR2 as SYDVKM. The CDR3 loop spans 19 amino acids. With 4 bases clipped from V and 0 bases from J, the junction kept 9 bases outside the gene matches. CDR3 nucleotide sequence: TGTGCCAGCAGTTCAGACTTGGGACTAGCGGGATACTCCTACAATGAGCAGTTCTTC. It yields the protein CASSSDLGLAGYSYNEQFF.

The chain has TRBV27 and TRBJ2-6, with D possibly matching TRBD1 (6 bases). This CDR3 comprises 17 residues. Trimming left V 4 bases short and J 5 bases short, with 18 bases between. Germline V CDR1 and CDR2: MNHEY, SMNVEV (reference sequence). This chain's CDR3 is CASSYNSAGERANVLTF. CDR3 DNA: TGTGCCAGCAGTTACAACTCGGCAGGGGAACGGGCCAACGTCCTGACTTTC.

V is TRBV6-7 and J is TRBJ1-2; D uncertain. TRBV6-7 qualifies as an ORF whose function is uncertain. V gave up 0 bases and J gave up 6 bases, with 14 bases separating them. This CDR3 spans 15 amino acids. The CDR3 DNA reads as TGTGCCAGCAGTTACTCGATCTGGGTCGGGAATGGCTACACCTTC. It specifies CASSYSIWVGNGYTF.